The rows below give T cell receptor beta chains drawn from one sample of a study of blood T cell repertoires in COVID-19. The method was immunoSEQ multiplex PCR; TCRdb's version includes in-frame clones alone and lacks a portion of them. The data show some 360,000 clones, with roughly 90% seen just once and approximately 0.93% held by the top ten. The sequenced sample was PBMCs or T cells enriched from blood (not recorded which). Receptor source: a woman aged 25-40 years who had been exposed to COVID-19. CDR3s include the opening cysteine and the closing phenylalanine or tryptophan. A D gene is named only where the DNA matches it firmly. Clone size is stated in some rows and not others, as once, few, many or a class when expanded.

cdr3_aa cdr3_nt clone_size v_call d_call j_call
CASREFQTGLLYF TGTGCCAGCAGGGAGTTTCAGACAGGCTTACTGTACTTC . TRBV2 . TRBJ2-7
CASSHSRDRRTNYGYTF TGCGCCAGCAGCCATTCCCGGGACAGGAGGACTAACTATGGCTACACCTTC . TRBV4-1 TRBD1 TRBJ1-2
CASTVYRSPSQETQYF TGTGCCAGCACGGTATACCGCTCTCCCTCTCAAGAGACCCAGTACTTC . TRBV21-1 . TRBJ2-5
CASSQPTGGLSPLHF TGTGCCAGCTCACAACCAACAGGGGGCCTTTCACCCCTCCACTTT few TRBV18 TRBD1 TRBJ1-6
CASSEVQGPNTEAFF TGTGCCAGCAGTGAGGTTCAGGGGCCTAACACTGAAGCTTTCTTT few TRBV2 . TRBJ1-1
CASSARVAGVDNEQFF TGTGCCAGCAGCGCGAGAGTAGCGGGAGTGGACAATGAGCAGTTCTTC . TRBV9 TRBD2 TRBJ2-1
CASGLPRQAGNTIYF TGTGCTAGTGGTTTGCCCCGACAGGCTGGAAACACCATATATTTT . TRBV12-5 . TRBJ1-3
CASSLERGEKLFF TGTGCCAGCAGCTTAGAACGGGGTGAAAAACTGTTTTTT . TRBV7-9 . TRBJ1-4
CASTGTLPNEKLFF TGTGCCAGCACCGGGACTCTCCCAAATGAAAAACTGTTTTTT . TRBV28 . TRBJ1-4
CASSQDSYGYTF TGTGCCAGCTCACAGGACAGCTATGGCTACACCTTC . TRBV18 . TRBJ1-2
CASGLGGLAGGTDTQYF TGTGCTAGTGGTCTGGGAGGACTAGCGGGAGGAACAGATACGCAGTATTTT . TRBV12-5 TRBD2 TRBJ2-3
CASSRDRERQPQHF TGTGCCAGCAGTCGGGACCGGGAGAGGCAGCCCCAGCATTTT . TRBV6-2/TRBV6-3 . TRBJ1-5
CASSQEWLAGVDTQYF TGTGCCAGCAGCCAAGAATGGCTAGCGGGAGTGGATACGCAGTATTTT . TRBV3-1/TRBV3-2 TRBD2 TRBJ2-3
CASSVRASGGDSEQFF TGTGCCAGTAGTGTCCGCGCTAGCGGAGGGGATAGTGAGCAGTTCTTC . TRBV19 TRBD2 TRBJ2-1
CSVADRGFGNTIYF TGCAGCGTTGCTGACAGGGGTTTTGGAAACACCATATATTTT . TRBV29-1 TRBD1 TRBJ1-3
CSADREGKTQYF TGCAGCGCGGACAGGGAGGGAAAGACCCAGTACTTC . TRBV29-1 . TRBJ2-5
CATSRGLLAGGWNEQFF TGTGCCACCAGCAGGGGTCTTCTAGCGGGAGGATGGAATGAGCAGTTCTTC few TRBV15 TRBD2 TRBJ2-1
CASSQGWGQGGYEQYF TGTGCCAGCAGCCAAGGGTGGGGACAGGGGGGTTACGAGCAGTACTTC . TRBV3-1/TRBV3-2 TRBD1 TRBJ2-7
CAGGQGGYEQYF TGTGCTGGGGGGCAGGGGGGCTACGAGCAGTACTTC . TRBV28 . TRBJ2-7
CASSLVSSGYANTGELFF TGTGCCAGCAGCTTAGTGTCTAGCGGGTACGCGAACACCGGGGAGCTGTTTTTT few TRBV11-3 TRBD2 TRBJ2-2
CASSRDRGWETQYF TGTGCCAGCTCTCGAGACAGGGGTTGGGAGACCCAGTACTTC . TRBV18 TRBD1 TRBJ2-5
CASSLDRTLPSTEAFF TGTGCCAGCAGCTTAGATAGGACACTTCCGAGCACTGAAGCTTTCTTT . TRBV11-3 . TRBJ1-1
CTSSNRILRREETQYF TGCACCAGCAGCAACAGGATCTTAAGGAGGGAAGAGACCCAGTACTTC . TRBV1 . TRBJ2-5
CASSQGQGAYQPQHF TGTGCCAGCAGCCAAGGACAGGGGGCCTATCAGCCCCAGCATTTT . TRBV3-1/TRBV3-2 TRBD1 TRBJ1-5
CAISATLSGRGDEQYF TGTGCCATCAGTGCGACCCTTAGCGGGAGGGGCGACGAGCAGTACTTC . TRBV10-3 TRBD2 TRBJ2-7
CASSLSGPSYNEQFF TGTGCCAGCAGTTTATCGGGGCCCTCCTACAATGAGCAGTTCTTC few TRBV27 . TRBJ2-1
CASSPDRGREYEQYF TGTGCCAGTAGCCCAGACAGGGGGCGCGAGTACGAGCAGTACTTC . TRBV19 TRBD1 TRBJ2-7
CASRGQKTWLVEKLFF TGTGCCAGCAGGGGACAGAAAACTTGGTTGGTCGAAAAACTGTTTTTT . TRBV6-6 TRBD1 TRBJ1-4
CATSDLGTSGRGAQYF TGTGCCACCAGTGACCTCGGGACTAGCGGCCGTGGGGCCCAGTACTTC . TRBV24-1 TRBD2 TRBJ2-5
CASGRLAVYNEQFF TGTGCCAGCGGTCGACTAGCGGTCTACAATGAGCAGTTCTTC . TRBV9 TRBD2 TRBJ2-1
CASSKDSRYGYTF TGTGCCAGCAGCAAAGACAGCCGCTATGGCTACACCTTC . TRBV7-9 . TRBJ1-2
CASSARSTVYNEQFF TGTGCCAGCAGCGCCCGTAGTACAGTCTACAATGAGCAGTTCTTC . TRBV9 . TRBJ2-1
CASSFTTGWDTEAFF TGTGCCAGCAGCTTCACGACAGGGTGGGACACTGAAGCTTTCTTT . TRBV11-2 TRBD1 TRBJ1-1
CASSPNTITYEQYF TGTGCCAGCAGTCCCAACACAATAACCTACGAGCAGTACTTC . TRBV27 . TRBJ2-7
CASSQFLRGGSIAEAFF TGTGCCAGCAGCCAGTTTCTGCGGGGAGGGAGTATCGCTGAAGCTTTCTTT . TRBV13 . TRBJ1-1
CASSPSVGTTLNTEAFF TGTGCCAGCAGCCCCAGTGTGGGGACTACCTTGAACACTGAAGCTTTCTTT . TRBV5-4 . TRBJ1-1